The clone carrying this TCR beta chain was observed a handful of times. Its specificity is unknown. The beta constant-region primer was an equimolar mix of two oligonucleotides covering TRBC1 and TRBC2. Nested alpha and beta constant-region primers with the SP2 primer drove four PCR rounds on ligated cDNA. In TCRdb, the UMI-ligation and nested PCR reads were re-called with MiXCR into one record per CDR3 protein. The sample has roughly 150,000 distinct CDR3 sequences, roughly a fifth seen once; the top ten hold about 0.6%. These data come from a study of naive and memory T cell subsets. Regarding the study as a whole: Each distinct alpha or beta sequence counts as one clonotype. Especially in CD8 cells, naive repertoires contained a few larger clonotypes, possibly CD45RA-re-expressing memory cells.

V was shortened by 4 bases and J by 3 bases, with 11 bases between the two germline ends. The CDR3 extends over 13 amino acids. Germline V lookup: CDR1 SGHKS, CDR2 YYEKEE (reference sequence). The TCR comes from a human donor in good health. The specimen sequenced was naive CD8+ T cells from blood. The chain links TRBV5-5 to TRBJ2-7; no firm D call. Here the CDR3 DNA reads TGTGCCAGCAGCCCGCCTTCTCGCTACGAGCAGTACTTC. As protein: CASSPPSRYEQYF. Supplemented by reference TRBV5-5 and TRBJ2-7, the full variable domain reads DAGVTQSPTHLIKTRGQQVTLRCSPISGHKSVSWYQQVLGQGPQFIFQYYEKEERGRGNFPDRFSARQFPNYSSELNVNALLLGDSALYLCASSPPSRYEQYFGPGTRLTVT.